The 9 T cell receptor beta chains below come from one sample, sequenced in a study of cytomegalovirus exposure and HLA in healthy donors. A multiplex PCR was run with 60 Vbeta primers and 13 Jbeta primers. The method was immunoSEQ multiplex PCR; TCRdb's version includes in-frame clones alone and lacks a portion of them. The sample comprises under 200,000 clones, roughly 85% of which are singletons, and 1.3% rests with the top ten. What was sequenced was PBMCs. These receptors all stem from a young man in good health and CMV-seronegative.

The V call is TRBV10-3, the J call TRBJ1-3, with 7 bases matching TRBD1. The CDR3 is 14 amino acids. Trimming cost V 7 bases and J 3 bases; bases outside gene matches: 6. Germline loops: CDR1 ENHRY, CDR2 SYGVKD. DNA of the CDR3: TGTGCCATCACCCTCACAGGGGATGGAAACACCATATATTTT. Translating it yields CAITLTGDGNTIYF.

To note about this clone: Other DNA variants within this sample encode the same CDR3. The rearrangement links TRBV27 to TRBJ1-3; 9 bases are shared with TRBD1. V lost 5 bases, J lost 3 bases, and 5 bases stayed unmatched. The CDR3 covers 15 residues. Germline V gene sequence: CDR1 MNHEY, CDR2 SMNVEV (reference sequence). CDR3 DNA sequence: TGTGCCAGCAGTCCGACAGGGGGAGTTGGAAACACCATATATTTT. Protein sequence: CASSPTGGVGNTIYF.

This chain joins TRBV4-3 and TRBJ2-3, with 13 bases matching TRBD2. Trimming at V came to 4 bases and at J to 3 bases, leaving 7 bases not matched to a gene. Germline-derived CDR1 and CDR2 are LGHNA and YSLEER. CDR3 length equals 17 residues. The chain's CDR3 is CASSPLTSGGATDTQYF. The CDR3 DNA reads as TGCGCCAGCAGCCCACTAACTAGCGGGGGGGCGACAGATACGCAGTATTTT.

The CDR3, as DNA: TGTGCCAGCATGAAACTAGCGACCGGGGAGCTGTTTTTT. Its protein product is CASMKLATGELFF. The chain combines TRBV2 with TRBJ2-2, with TRBD2 matching 7 bases. Germline assignment: CDR1 SNHLY and CDR2 FYNNEI. The CDR3 is 13 residues long. Trimming at V came to 7 bases and at J to 5 bases, leaving 4 bases not matched to a gene.

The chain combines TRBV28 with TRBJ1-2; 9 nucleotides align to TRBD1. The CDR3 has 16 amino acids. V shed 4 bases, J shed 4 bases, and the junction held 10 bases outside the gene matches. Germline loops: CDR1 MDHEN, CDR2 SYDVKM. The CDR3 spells CASSSGQGSSRYGYTF. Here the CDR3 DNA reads TGTGCCAGCAGTTCGGGACAGGGATCTTCGCGCTATGGCTACACCTTC.

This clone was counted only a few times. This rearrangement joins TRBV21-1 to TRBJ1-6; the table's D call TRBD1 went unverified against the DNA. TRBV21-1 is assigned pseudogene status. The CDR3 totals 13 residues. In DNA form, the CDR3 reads TGTGCCAGCAGCTCCTCAGGGCATTCACCCCTCCACTTT. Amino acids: CASSSSGHSPLHF.

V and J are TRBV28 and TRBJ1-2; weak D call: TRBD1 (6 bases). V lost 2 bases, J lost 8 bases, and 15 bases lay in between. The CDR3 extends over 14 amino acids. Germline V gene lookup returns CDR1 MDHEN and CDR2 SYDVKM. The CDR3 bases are TGTGCCAGCAGTTTACCCAACAGGGCGGCGGGCTACACCTTC. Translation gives CASSLPNRAAGYTF.

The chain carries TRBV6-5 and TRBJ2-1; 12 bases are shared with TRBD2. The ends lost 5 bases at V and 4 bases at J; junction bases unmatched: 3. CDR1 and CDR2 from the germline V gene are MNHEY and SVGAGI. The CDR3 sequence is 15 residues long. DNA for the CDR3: TGTGCCAGCAGTCTCGGACTAGCGGGATACAATGAGCAGTTCTTC. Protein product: CASSLGLAGYNEQFF.

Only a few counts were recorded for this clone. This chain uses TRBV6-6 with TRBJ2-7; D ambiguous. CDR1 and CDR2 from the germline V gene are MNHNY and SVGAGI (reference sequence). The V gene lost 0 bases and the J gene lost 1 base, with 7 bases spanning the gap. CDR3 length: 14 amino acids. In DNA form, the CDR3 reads TGTGCCAGCAGTTACTCGCCGAGTTCCTACGAGCAGTACTTC. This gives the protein CASSYSPSSYEQYF.